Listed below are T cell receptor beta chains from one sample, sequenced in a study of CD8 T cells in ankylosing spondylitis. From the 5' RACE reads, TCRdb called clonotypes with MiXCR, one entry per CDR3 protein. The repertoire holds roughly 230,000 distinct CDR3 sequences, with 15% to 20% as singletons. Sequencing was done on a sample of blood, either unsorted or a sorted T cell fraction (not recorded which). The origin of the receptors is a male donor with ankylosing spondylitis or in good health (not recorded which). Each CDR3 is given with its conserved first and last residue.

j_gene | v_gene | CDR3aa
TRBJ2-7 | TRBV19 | CASSRAAGPYEQYF
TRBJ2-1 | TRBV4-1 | CASSQAGPYEQFF
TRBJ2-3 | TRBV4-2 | CASSQAEGLAPTDTQYF
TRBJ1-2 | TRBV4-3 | CASSQILRALYGYTF
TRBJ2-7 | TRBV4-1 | CASSQERGPISYEQYF
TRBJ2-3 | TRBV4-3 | CASSQDLRLAGPDTQYF
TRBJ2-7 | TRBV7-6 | CASSLTPSGSYEQYF
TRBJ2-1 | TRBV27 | CASSWRSGMDEQFF
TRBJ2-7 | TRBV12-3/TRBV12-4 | CASSDDRGPYEQYF
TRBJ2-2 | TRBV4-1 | CASSQDWDLIGELFF
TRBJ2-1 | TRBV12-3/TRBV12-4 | CATGGSGSSYNEQFF
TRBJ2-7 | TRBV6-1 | CASTWTGAEQYF
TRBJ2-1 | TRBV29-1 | CSVLAGGPYEQFF
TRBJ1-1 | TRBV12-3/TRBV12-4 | CASSFPRTEAFF
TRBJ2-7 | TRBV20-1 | CSSRDRGTYEQYF
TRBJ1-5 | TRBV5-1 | CASSPGTDNQPQHF
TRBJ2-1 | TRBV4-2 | CASSHWASGTYNEQFF
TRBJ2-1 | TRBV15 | CATRYPGPSYNEQFF
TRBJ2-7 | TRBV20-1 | CSASWEGPEQYF
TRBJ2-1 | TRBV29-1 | CSVVNAGTGSAREGF
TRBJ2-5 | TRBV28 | CASSLRASGSRETQYF
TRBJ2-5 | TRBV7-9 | CASRFREETQYF
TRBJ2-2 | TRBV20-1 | CSAGNHSRTIGTGELFF
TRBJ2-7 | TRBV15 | CATSRDYSDSYEQYF
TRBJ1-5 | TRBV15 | CATSSTTGGRNQPQHF
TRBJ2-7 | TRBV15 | CATSRDRGQSYEQYF
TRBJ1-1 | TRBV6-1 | CASSEEGLLNTEAFF
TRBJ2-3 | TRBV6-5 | CASSSTARWGEPSTDTQYF
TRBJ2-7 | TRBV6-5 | CASSYREAYEQYF
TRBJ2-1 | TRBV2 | CASRLASGTYNEQFF
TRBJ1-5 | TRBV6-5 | CASSYGSGNPQHF
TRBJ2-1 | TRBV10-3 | CAIRRQGGSYNEQFF
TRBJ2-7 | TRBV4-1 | CASSQEGAPYEQYF
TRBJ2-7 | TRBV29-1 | CSVVTGGPYEQYF
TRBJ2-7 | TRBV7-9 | CASSSPGSGSYEQYF
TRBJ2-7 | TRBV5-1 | CASSLWGWTASYEQYF
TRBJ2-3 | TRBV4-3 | CASSQGISSGSTTDTQYF
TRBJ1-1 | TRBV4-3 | CASSQDSDRATEAFF
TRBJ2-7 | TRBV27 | CASSYGTGVGEQYF
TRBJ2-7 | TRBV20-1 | CSARGPGQGRYEQYF
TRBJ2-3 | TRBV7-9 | CASSDLAGGSTDTQYF
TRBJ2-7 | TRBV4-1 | CASSQDNEQYF
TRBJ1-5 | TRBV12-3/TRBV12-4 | CASSSLLGDSNQPQHF
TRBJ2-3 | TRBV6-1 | CASSQQWTSQTDTQYF
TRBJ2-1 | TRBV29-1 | CSVSGSKQFF
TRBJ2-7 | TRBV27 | CASSETGDSYEQYF
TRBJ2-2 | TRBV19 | CATSGTTGELFF